The T cell receptor (beta chain) described here comes from a study of cytomegalovirus exposure and HLA in healthy donors (dated by TCRdb to about 2017). Study-wide context: In an earlier analysis of 550 to 750 of the donors, 276 Gb of sequence data and approximately 120 million unique TCR beta sequences from approximately 180 million T cells were reported. About 280 gigabases of sequencing data and tens of millions of unique TCR sequences made up an early release that covered several hundred HLA-typed donors. Of the roughly 400 genotyped donors, 65% to 90% fell in the genetic ancestry cluster associated with self-reported Caucasian donors. The study aimed to test whether signatures of past pathogen exposure could be identified by cataloging public T cell receptors. Using immunosequencing, the study profiled T cell repertoires from 550 to 750 subjects and related those repertoires to cytomegalovirus serostatus. A separate validation cohort of roughly 130 different subjects was used in addition to the 666-subject first cohort. To predict cytomegalovirus infection status, the study brought together high-throughput TCR immunosequencing, statistical association of individual TCRs with disease status, and machine learning. A later analysis re-analyzed previously published TCR beta repertoires from roughly 600 donors and added high-resolution HLA genotyping to study TCR occurrence patterns. Rather than using new phenotypic data, the later analysis identified candidate immune exposures from TCR beta sequences and from how often those sequences occurred across donors. In an earlier analysis of roughly 600 of the donors, high-throughput TCR beta sequencing was used to judge whether each TCR beta V gene segment behaved as functional or pseudogenic. Donor age, sex, ethnicity and CMV serostatus were collected together with the repertoire data. Genome-wide SNP genotypes for about 65% of the 666 donors were used in a later genetic analysis, which treated that subset as a discovery cohort. Every repertoire in the discovery cohort had been generated on one and the same sequencing platform. HLA typing covered class I and class II loci at four-digit resolution. The number of typed donors differed by locus: about 620-640 for A, B, C, DRB1 and DQB1; 522 for DQA1; around 610 for DPA1; and around 490 for DPB1. Roughly 5 DR-DQ haplotypes were handled as single units for association and clustering, since linkage in the cohort was strong. On average, roughly 240,000 unique TCR beta nucleotide sequences were sequenced per donor among some 430 genotyped donors of the cohort, with roughly 18% of those sequences being non-productive. What the research found in general, with its limitations: The only immune exposure information available for the cohort was CMV serostatus. A later analysis found that HLA-associated TCR beta chains were more clonally expanded and had lower generation probabilities than equally common non-associated chains. In the study, 164 TCR beta chains were listed as associated with cytomegalovirus. Across donors, most TCR sequences were observed very rarely, whereas some public TCRs were present in many individuals. Roughly uniform sequencing depth across donors was assumed in presence/absence analyses, although this assumption may not hold. Three of the identified cytomegalovirus-associated TCR beta chains were confirmed in vitro to be specific for cytomegalovirus antigens. The 87-base-pair reads could not distinguish some IMGT-functional V segments, including TRBV6-2 and TRBV6-3, so those segments were excluded. Most CMV-associated TCR beta chains appeared to be HLA-restricted in a later analysis, and the HLA associations seemed to be driven largely by CMV exposure. Correlated functional status among segregating V segments might reflect linkage disequilibrium, but an unknown experimental factor could not be ruled out. The classifier was reported to diagnose cytomegalovirus status with high specificity and sensitivity in both the original and validation cohorts. The authors suggested that the approach could potentially be generalized to other disease states and immunological phenotypes. The earlier analysis of 450 to 700 of the donors excluded seventeen rarely observed V segments, including chromosome 9 orphons, because counts were too low. A further reported finding was that TCR beta sequences accurately predicted the HLA-A and HLA-B alleles for most subjects in the first cohort. Because HLA typing was missing for some donors at each locus, association tests included only the typed subset. A later genetic analysis reported fewer N-insertions in productive TCRs among donors in an Asian-associated ancestry cluster than the approximately 700-donor mean. A later analysis reported that several top co-occurrence clusters appeared linked to parvovirus B19, influenza, CMV and Epstein-Barr virus. In a later genetic analysis, a missense DCLRE1C variant was associated with V-gene and J-gene trimming of TCR beta chains, and the association was replicated in an independent cohort. The sequencing pipeline was judged likely to have produced a cluster of highly shared sequence variants as a technical artifact. Broadly in line with IMGT annotations, most TCR beta V segments showed up in productive rearrangements about 90% or about 30% of the time in an earlier analysis of some 590 of the donors. At a false discovery rate of 0.05, a later analysis linked 15,000 to 20,000 TCR beta sequences to specific HLA alleles. Strong co-occurrence of HLA alleles, especially DR and DQ, made assigning TCR associations to individual alleles difficult. Only TCR beta chains were sequenced in this cohort, and the absence of alpha or paired-chain data limited detectable features. In a later analysis, TCR association rates were found to vary across HLA loci, with the most associated TCRs seen for DRB1 alleles and the fewest for HLA-C alleles.

As to this clone: What this receptor recognizes is not known. No much larger clonotype is one base removed from it; base qualities were not supplied.

Library method: the immunoSEQ multiplex PCR assay. A mixture of 60 forward primers for TCR Vbeta segments and 13 reverse primers for TCR Jbeta segments was used in the multiplex PCR. The CDR3 region of rearranged TCR beta genes was amplified from genomic DNA with a multiplex PCR assay. The Illumina HiSeq System was used to sequence the amplified TCR beta libraries as 87-base-pair reads. For the original study's pipeline: In a later analysis, some 80 million unique TCR beta chains were counted across the 666 repertoires, and about 9.9 million of these chains were shared by at least two donors. Raw reads were error-corrected and collapsed into unique sequences by a nearest-neighbor algorithm in which closely related sequences were merged to remove PCR and sequencing errors. V, D and J gene segments were assigned by aligning CDR3 sequences to IMGT reference sequences. For a sequence to be retained, at least a six-nucleotide match to both a V gene segment and a J gene segment was required. A rearrangement counted as productive if the CDR3 had no stop codons and remained in frame with V and J, and every other rearrangement counted as non-productive. Following IMGT convention, CDR3 was defined as the stretch from the second conserved V-encoded cysteine to the conserved J-encoded phenylalanine. Sequences without an unambiguous match to a single V gene segment were excluded from the earlier analysis of about 630 of the donors. An earlier analysis of 587 of the donors classified V segments as functional when productive rearrangements were above 56.7% and as segregating when the standard deviation between donors was above 5%. A statistical classification framework was built to diagnose cytomegalovirus status from the catalog of TCR beta chain sequences. A later analysis assigned V and J genes by comparing TCR nucleotide sequences with IMGT/GENE-DB human TR gene sequences. A later analysis assigned CDR3 sequences and most-parsimonious VDJ recombination scenarios with the TCRdist pipeline. In a later analysis, every TCR beta chain was defined by the combination of its CDR3 amino acid sequence and its V-gene family, and reads without a unique V-gene family were dropped. To address suspected cross-contamination and a sequencing artifact, a later analysis removed a few hundred highly shared, low-generation-probability nucleotide sequences. In a later analysis, a clonal expansion index for each public chain was calculated from normalized within-repertoire ranks of inferred template counts. In a later analysis, generation probabilities were computed using a VDJ recombination model fitted to out-of-frame rearrangements, and the results were checked against IGoR. In a later analysis, hypergeometric tests were used to score TCR-TCR, TCR-HLA and TCR-CMV co-occurrence, with a repertoire-size bias correction applied to TCR pairs. In a later analysis, false discovery rates were estimated by permuting HLA or CMV assignments 20 times. A later analysis grouped co-occurring TCRs with DBSCAN, adding TCRdist sequence similarity when clustering within HLA-allele-positive subsets. Repertoires with fewer than 30,000 or more than 120,000 public chains, plus five repertoires with anomalous nucleotide sharing, were excluded from co-occurrence clustering. The clones in this table, taken by TCRdb from immuneACCESS, are in-frame only. Not every clone is retained; where verified, under half of the shortfall comes from an unresolved V gene, and the cause of the rest is unknown. V and J calls and clone size are copied from that table; D and trimming were computed from the DNA. The sample table lists 150,000 to 200,000 clones, about three quarters of them with a count of one. Together, the top ten hold around 1.6% of the sample.

In total, 500 to 700 healthy bone marrow donors made up the cohort. Cohort members were all nominally healthy when sampled, although unrecorded immune exposures were likely present. The donor was CMV seronegative and belonged to the group of 350 or so seronegative cohort members. A peripheral blood sample was provided by each donor, and peripheral blood mononuclear cells were used for TCR beta sequencing. The Qiagen DNeasy Blood Extraction Kit was used to extract genomic DNA from the blood cell samples. Reading the germline V gene gives CDR1 MDHEN and CDR2 SYDVKM. Including the terminal cysteine and phenylalanine, the CDR3 comprises 16 residues. Only the CDR3 DNA is retained, 48 bases long and in frame from the first base. The germline V and J ends show losses of 8 bases and 6 bases respectively, and no gene match explains 12 bases of the junction.

The V and J segments used are TRBV28 and TRBJ1-5; 11 nucleotides in the junction match TRBD1. The TCR originated in a man aged 18-30 years in good health and CMV-seronegative. The material sequenced was PBMCs. CDR3 loop: CASFSFGTGGTQPQHF. The nucleotides read TGTGCCAGCTTTTCATTTGGGACAGGGGGGACTCAGCCCCAGCATTTT.